This entry concerns a single T cell receptor (beta chain). The assay was immunoSEQ multiplex PCR, and TCRdb's table has in-frame clones only and misses some. The table includes some 490,000 clones, approximately 90% detected once. There are 14 residues in the CDR3. Trimming cost V 5 bases and J 4 bases, with 10 bases left between them. CDR1 is SGHKS, CDR2 YYEKEE, per germline (reference sequence). The sample originates from a study of blood T cell repertoires in COVID-19. Looking at the study overall: Acute-phase and convalescent COVID-19 samples originated in the United States, Italy and Spain. Nucleic acid was either cDNA or gDNA, and it came from T cells, B-cell-depleted T cells, or PBMCs.

Clinical histories supplied by participants themselves formed the basis of cohort assignment. The sequenced sample consisted of PBMCs or T cells enriched from blood (not recorded which). V gene TRBV5-5 combines with J gene TRBJ1-6; tentative D call: TRBD1 (6 bases). The TCR sequence derives from a woman aged 55-75 years who had recovered from COVID-19. The CDR3: CASRMDSYNSPLHF. The CDR3 DNA sequence: TGTGCCAGCAGAATGGACAGTTATAATTCACCCCTCCACTTT. Complete variable domain (other parts from reference TRBV5-5 and TRBJ1-6): DAGVTQSPTHLIKTRGQQVTLRCSPISGHKSVSWYQQVLGQGPQFIFQYYEKEERGRGNFPDRFSARQFPNYSSELNVNALLLGDSALYLCASRMDSYNSPLHFGNGTRLTVT.